This T cell receptor (beta chain) comes out of a study of CD8 T cells in Susac syndrome. Points from the study as a whole: The study's TCR sequencing and HLA analysis drew on a certain number of individuals. That number was acknowledged as relatively small.

Comment on this clonotype: Its antigen is not known.

V was trimmed by 6 bases and J by 1 base, leaving 15 bases between them. The length of the CDR3 is 15 residues. Isolation of CD8+ and CD4+ T cells was performed negatively, whereas enrichment of TEMRA cells was done by FACS. Random hexamers were used to reverse transcribe 0.5 to 1 ug of RNA. The CDR3 of TCR beta was amplified by immunoSEQ multiplex PCR across 54 Vbeta and 13 Jbeta. Each CDR3 protein is one row after TCRdb ran MiXCR on the immunoSEQ multiplex PCR reads. The table includes some 200,000 distinct CDR3 sequences, approximately 95% detected once. This chain connects TRBV12-3 or TRBV12-4 to TRBJ1-2, with D possibly being TRBD1 (6 bases). The TCR originated in a human donor with Susac syndrome. Sequencing was carried out using CD4+ T cells from PBMCs. The CDR3 DNA reads TGTGCCAGCAGGGCTCGACAGGCCATTAACTATGGCTACACCTTC. This translates into CASRARQAINYGYTF.